This T cell receptor (beta chain) was found in a study of early T cells in non-severe SARS-CoV-2 infection. Study in general: It was bulk RNA from unsorted whole blood that was sequenced, and the chains were unpaired. General study points: Comparison of clonotypes with VDJdb favored anti-spike CD8 responses while missing private and CD4 specificities.

Unique molecular identifiers (one per individual cDNA molecule) were attached. TCRdb passed the 5' RACE reads through MiXCR, listing each CDR3 protein once. The sample records roughly 34,000 distinct CDR3 sequences, around 6.5% being singletons. Germline V lookup: CDR1 LNHDA, CDR2 SQIVND (reference sequence). V was cut by 7 bases and J by 0 bases, with 7 bases left in between. The CDR3 is 13 amino acids. Turning to this clonotype: What it binds is unknown.

Specimen: whole blood, collected at baseline. The TCR originated in an adult who was a healthcare worker with PCR-confirmed SARS-CoV-2 infection or an uninfected control (not recorded which). The chain links TRBV19 to TRBJ2-1; D is undetermined. CDR3 coding DNA: TGTGCCAGTATAGGAGTCTCCTACAATGAGCAGTTCTTC. It yields the protein CASIGVSYNEQFF.